The following is a T cell receptor (beta chain) sequence with its context. Extracted RNA was reverse transcribed, and the resulting cDNA served as sequencing template. TCRdb keeps only in-frame clones here, not all; method: immunoSEQ multiplex PCR. This sample has tens of thousands of clones; just over 70% occur once, and the top ten carry around 16%. Treatment indicated: oral pan-JAK inhibitor, 5-10 mg twice daily. The data are from a study of CD8+ T cells in alopecia areata. The CDR3 totals 15 residues. Between the trimmed V and J ends, which lost 1 base and 0 bases, there was a span of 7 bases. CDR1 MGHRA and CDR2 YSYEKL come from the germline V gene.

The J gene is TRBJ2-4, the V gene TRBV4-1; no clear D. The source material was CD8+ T cells sorted from blood, sampled at week 44, from a patient treated with tofacitinib. The sequence was collected from a human donor with alopecia areata. The CDR3 loop reads CASSQVILAKNIQYF. The CDR3 DNA is TGCGCCAGCAGCCAAGTGATCCTAGCCAAAAACATTCAGTACTTC.